This T cell receptor beta chain emerged from a study of Ad26.COV2.S vaccination and SARS-CoV-2 variants. Overall study results and limits: Vaccine and placebo recipients had similar non-spike TCR breadth. People given the vaccine had a wider spike-specific TCR breadth than placebo recipients did.

Profiling relied on immunoSEQ multiplex PCR, and the TCRdb table lists in-frame clones only, not all of them. This table holds over 110,000 clones, more than 80% found once. Germline assignment: CDR1 MNHNS and CDR2 SASEGT. CDR3 length equals 18 residues. V shed 0 bases and J shed 0 bases, with 12 bases lying between them. As concerns this clone: Antigen specificity is unknown.

The receptor was isolated from a human donor who had recovered from COVID-19. V usage is TRBV6-1 and J usage is TRBJ1-6; D is ambiguous. Sequences were derived from peripheral blood, sampled after recovery from COVID-19. In DNA form, the CDR3 reads TGTGCCAGCAGTGAAGCTTTCCCCCAGAGCTCCTATAATTCACCCCTCCACTTT. Its translation: CASSEAFPQSSYNSPLHF.